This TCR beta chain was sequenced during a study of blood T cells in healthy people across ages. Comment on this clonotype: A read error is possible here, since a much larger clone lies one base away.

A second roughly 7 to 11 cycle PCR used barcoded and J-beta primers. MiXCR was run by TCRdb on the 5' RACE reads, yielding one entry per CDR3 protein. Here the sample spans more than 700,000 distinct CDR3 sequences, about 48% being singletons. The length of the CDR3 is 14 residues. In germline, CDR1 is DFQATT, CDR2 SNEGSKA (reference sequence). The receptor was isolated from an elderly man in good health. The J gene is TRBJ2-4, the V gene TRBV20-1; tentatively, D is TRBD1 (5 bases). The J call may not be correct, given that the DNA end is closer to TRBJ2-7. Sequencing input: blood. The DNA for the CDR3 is TGCAGTGCTGGACACCTGGGTAGGGCCTACGAGCAGTACTTC. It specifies CSAGHLGRAYEQYF.